This T cell receptor (beta chain) was retrieved from a study of T cells in Graves' hyperthyroidism and ophthalmopathy. Template material for amplifying TCR beta CDR3 regions consisted of RNA transcripts. Carried out on the TCR CDR3, a first-round RT-PCR used the HTBI primer set. MiXCR was run by TCRdb on the multiplex PCR reads, yielding one entry per CDR3 protein. Among about 96,000 distinct CDR3 sequences listed, roughly 56% were seen once. The diagnostic basis comprised clinical symptoms, serum thyroxine and TRAb, thyroid ultrasound and orbital computed tomography. This clonotype showed up just a few times. The sample comprised blood. The sequence was collected from a middle-aged woman with Graves' hyperthyroidism.

As DNA, the CDR3 is TGTGCCAGCAGTGACTGGGACAGGGGGGTCGGGGAGCTGTTTTTT. It translates to CASSDWDRGVGELFF. J is TRBJ2-2 and V is TRBV6-1; TRBD1 aligns across 11 bases. The trim removed 3 bases at V and 7 bases at J, leaving 4 bases unmatched. Looked up from germline, CDR1 is MNHNS and CDR2 is SASEGT. This CDR3 contains 15 residues.